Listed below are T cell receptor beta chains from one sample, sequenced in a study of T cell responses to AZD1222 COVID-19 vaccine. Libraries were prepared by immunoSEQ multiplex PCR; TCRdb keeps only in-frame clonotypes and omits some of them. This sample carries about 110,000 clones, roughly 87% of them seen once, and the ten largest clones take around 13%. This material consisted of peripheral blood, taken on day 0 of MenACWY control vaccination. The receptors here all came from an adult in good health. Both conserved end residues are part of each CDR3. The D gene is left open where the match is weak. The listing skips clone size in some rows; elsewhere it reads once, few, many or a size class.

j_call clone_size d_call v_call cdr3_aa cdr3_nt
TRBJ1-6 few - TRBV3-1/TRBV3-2 CASSQAPRQVYNSPLHF TGTGCCAGCAGCCAAGCCCCAAGACAGGTTTATAATTCACCCCTCCACTTT
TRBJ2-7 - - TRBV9 CASSPRGRIGEQYF TGTGCCAGCAGCCCCCGGGGGCGGATTGGCGAGCAGTACTTC
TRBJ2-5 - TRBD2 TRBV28 CASRASGRETQYF TGTGCCAGCAGGGCTAGCGGGAGGGAGACCCAGTACTTC
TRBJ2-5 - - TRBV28 CASSLYVVGETQYF TGTGCCAGCAGTTTATATGTGGTGGGAGAGACCCAGTACTTC
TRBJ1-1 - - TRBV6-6 CASSTLTREAFF TGTGCCAGCAGTACCCTTACACGGGAAGCTTTCTTT
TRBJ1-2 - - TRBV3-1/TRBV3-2 CASSQLQANYGYTF TGTGCCAGCAGCCAACTACAAGCTAACTATGGCTACACCTTC
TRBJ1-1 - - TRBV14 CASSQVAGAGTEAFF TGTGCCAGCAGCCAAGTAGCAGGGGCCGGTACTGAAGCTTTCTTT
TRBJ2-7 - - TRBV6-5 CASSYEYEQYF TGTGCCAGCAGTTACGAGTACGAGCAGTACTTC
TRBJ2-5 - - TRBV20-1 CSASAGRSQETQYF TGCAGTGCTAGTGCGGGACGGAGTCAAGAGACCCAGTACTTC
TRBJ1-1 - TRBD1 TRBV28 CASTIGGLNTEAFF TGTGCCAGCACCATAGGGGGCCTGAACACTGAAGCTTTCTTT
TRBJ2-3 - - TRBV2 CASSSGYGTQYF TGTGCCAGCAGTTCAGGGTACGGTACGCAGTATTTT
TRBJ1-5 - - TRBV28 CASSFGSKGPNQPQHF TGTGCCAGCAGTTTTGGTTCGAAAGGGCCTAATCAGCCCCAGCATTTT
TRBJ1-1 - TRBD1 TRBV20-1 CSAGGQGNTEAFF TGCAGTGCTGGTGGACAGGGGAACACTGAAGCTTTCTTT
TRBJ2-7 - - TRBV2 CASSEEGGYEQYF TGTGCCAGCAGTGAAGAAGGTGGCTACGAGCAGTACTTC
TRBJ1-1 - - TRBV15 CATSRVFGDSKHFF TGTGCCACCAGCAGAGTATTTGGAGACAGCAAACACTTCTTT
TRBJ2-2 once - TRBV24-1 CATSDTGLTLNTGELFF TGTGCCACCAGTGACACAGGCCTAACCTTGAACACCGGGGAGCTGTTTTTT
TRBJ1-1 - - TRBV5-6 CASSYWIFTEAFF TGTGCCAGCAGCTATTGGATTTTCACTGAAGCTTTCTTT
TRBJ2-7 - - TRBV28 CASRSPGSLRVYEQYF TGTGCCAGCAGGTCCCCTGGCTCCCTACGGGTTTACGAGCAGTACTTC
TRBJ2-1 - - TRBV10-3 CAIRGRHEQFF TGTGCCATCAGGGGCAGGCATGAGCAGTTCTTC
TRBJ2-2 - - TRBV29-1 CSVFRESNTGELFF TGCAGCGTTTTCCGGGAGTCGAACACCGGGGAGCTGTTTTTT
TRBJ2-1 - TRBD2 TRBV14 CASSQRELRTGQFF TGTGCCAGCAGCCAGCGGGAGCTAAGGACTGGGCAGTTCTTC
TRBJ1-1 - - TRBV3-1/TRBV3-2 CASSIRQTNTEAFF TGTGCCAGCAGCATACGACAGACGAACACTGAAGCTTTCTTT
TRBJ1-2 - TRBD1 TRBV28 CASTRPGTGEYGYTF TGTGCCAGCACGAGACCCGGGACAGGGGAGTATGGCTACACCTTC
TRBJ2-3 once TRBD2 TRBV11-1 CASGPSGGRSTDTQYF TGTGCCAGCGGTCCTAGCGGGGGGCGTAGCACAGATACGCAGTATTTT
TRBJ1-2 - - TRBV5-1 CASSYGQNGYTF TGCGCCAGCAGCTACGGACAGAATGGCTACACCTTC
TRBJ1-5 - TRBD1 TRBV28 CASSWDRGNQPQHF TGTGCCAGCAGTTGGGACAGGGGCAATCAGCCCCAGCATTTT
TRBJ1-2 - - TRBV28 CASSSRGRGGSNYGYTF TGTGCCAGCAGTTCGCGGGGGAGGGGCGGATCAAACTATGGCTACACCTTC
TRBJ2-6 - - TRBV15 CATSRGGRADSGANVLTF TGTGCCACCAGCAGGGGAGGCAGGGCCGACTCTGGGGCCAACGTCCTGACTTTC
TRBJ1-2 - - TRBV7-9 CASSLETYGYTF TGTGCCAGCAGCTTGGAGACCTATGGCTACACCTTC
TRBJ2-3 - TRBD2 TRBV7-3 CASSSPAGGPRSDTQYF TGTGCCAGCAGCTCGCCAGCGGGGGGGCCCCGTTCAGATACGCAGTATTTT
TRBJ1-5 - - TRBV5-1 CASSLFPGTSNQPQHF TGCGCCAGCAGCTTGTTTCCCGGGACGAGCAATCAGCCCCAGCATTTT
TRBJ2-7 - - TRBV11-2 CASSMSADRAYEQYF TGTGCCAGCAGTATGTCTGCAGATCGCGCCTACGAGCAGTACTTC
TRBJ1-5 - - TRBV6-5 CASSLEAGVGQPQHF TGTGCCAGCAGTTTGGAGGCAGGGGTCGGTCAGCCCCAGCATTTT
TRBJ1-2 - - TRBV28 CASRLGGVPRGYTF TGTGCCAGCAGGCTGGGGGGGGTCCCTCGTGGCTACACCTTC
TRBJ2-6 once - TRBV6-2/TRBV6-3 CASSPRAIVWGVSSGANVLTF TGTGCCAGCAGTCCGCGGGCAATTGTATGGGGGGTCAGCTCTGGGGCCAACGTCCTGACTTTC
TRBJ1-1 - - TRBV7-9 CASSLKAAGIIYTEAFF TGTGCCAGCAGCTTAAAAGCGGCAGGGATTATTTACACTGAAGCTTTCTTT
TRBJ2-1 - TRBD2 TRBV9 CASSDPSGRIYEQFF TGTGCCAGCAGCGACCCCAGCGGGAGAATCTATGAGCAGTTCTTC
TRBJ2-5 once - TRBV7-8 CASSQRETQYF TGTGCCAGCAGTCAGAGGGAGACCCAGTACTTC
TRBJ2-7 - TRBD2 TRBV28 CASNMAGGEQYF TGTGCCAGCAATATGGCGGGGGGCGAGCAGTACTTC
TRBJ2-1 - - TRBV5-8 CASSFGNSGSNEQFF TGTGCCAGCAGCTTCGGGAATTCGGGCTCCAATGAGCAGTTCTTC
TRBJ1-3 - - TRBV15 CATSSTGFGNTIYF TGTGCCACCAGCAGTACAGGGTTCGGAAACACCATATATTTT